This T cell receptor (beta chain) originates from a study of cytomegalovirus exposure and HLA in healthy donors. General study results and limits: Data from an earlier analysis indicated that most TCR beta V segments were productive either about 87% or about 30% of the time. Many donors shared some public TCRs, even though most TCR sequences were rare. Association of 16,951 TCR beta sequences with HLA alleles was found at 0.05 false discovery rate in a later analysis.

A word on this clone: Its cognate antigen is unknown.

Trimming left V 3 bases short and J 4 bases short, with 11 bases between. The germline V gene has CDR1 SGHRS and CDR2 YFSETQ. The CDR3 loop spans 13 amino acids. PCR amplification relied on 60 Vbeta primers (plus 13 Jbeta primers). The data were produced by immunoSEQ multiplex PCR, yet TCRdb's version contains in-frame clones alone and is incomplete. The data hold roughly 190,000 clones, with under 9.5% observed a single time. The receptor was isolated from a woman in her 30s in good health and CMV-seropositive. The chain links TRBV5-1 to TRBJ2-7; D is uncertain. Sequencing used PBMCs. The CDR3 sequence is CASSYEQLYEQYF. The CDR3 nucleotides read TGCGCCAGCAGCTATGAACAGCTGTACGAGCAGTACTTC.